The 30 T cell receptor beta chains below were found in one sample sequenced in a study of beta chain features in type 1 diabetes. Findings and caveats of the study: Moderate but significant shortening of TCRB CDR3s was recorded in all four CD4+ subsets from Type 1 diabetes patients.

Antigens of these TCRs are unknown. Expressed TCRB transcripts were sequenced because the isolated RNA had all been reverse transcribed beforehand. Sequencing was performed with immunoSEQ multiplex PCR; in TCRdb, only in-frame clones are kept and a portion is missing. The data contain a few hundred thousand clones, approximately 12% of them singletons. Input material: naive CD4+ T cells from blood. Receptors were obtained from a woman between 18 and 29 years old with type 1 diabetes.

This clone has a handful of counts. The chain employs TRBV7-2 and TRBJ1-2; maybe TRBD1 (6 bases). Looked up from germline, CDR1 is SGHTA and CDR2 is FQGNSA. This CDR3 is built from 15 residues. The ends were cut back, 10 bases at V and 4 bases at J, with 22 bases in the middle. DNA for the CDR3: TGTGCCACCGGACAGATGGAGTTGGGGATCTATGGCTACACCTTC. It is translated as CATGQMELGIYGYTF. The whole variable domain, remainder taken from reference TRBV7-2 and TRBJ1-2, is GAGVSQSPSNKVTEKGKDVELRCDPISGHTALYWYRQSLGQGLEFLIYFQGNSAPDKSGLPSDRFSAERTGGSVSTLTIQRTQQEDSAVYLCATGQMELGIYGYTFGSGTRLTVV.

This clone was picked up a small number of times. This chain uses TRBV30 with TRBJ1-5; 7 positions agree with TRBD1. Germline V lookup: CDR1 GTSNPN, CDR2 SVGIG (reference sequence). J was trimmed by 2 bases and V by 4 bases; bases with no gene match: 8. The CDR3 is 15 residues long. The CDR3 nucleotides are TGTGCCTGGAAAAGACAGGGCCCGGGCAATCAGCCCCAGCATTTT. Encoded protein: CAWKRQGPGNQPQHF.

The genes are TRBV2 and TRBJ2-5, with TRBD1 as a possible D gene (5 bases). Germline-derived CDR1 and CDR2 are SNHLY and FYNNEI. V was trimmed by 8 bases and J by 5 bases, leaving 12 bases between them. This CDR3 region has 12 residues. The CDR3 region is CASARQTETQYF. The CDR3 DNA is TGTGCCAGCGCGAGACAGACGGAGACCCAGTACTTC.

Only a few counts were recorded for this clone. The V and J genes are TRBV29-1 and TRBJ2-7, with 8 bases that match TRBD1. CDR1 is SQVTM and CDR2 is ANQGSEA in the germline V gene. This CDR3 region has 13 residues. V was pared by 4 bases and J by 3 bases, with 5 bases of the junction left unmatched. In DNA form, the CDR3 reads TGCAGCGTTGGCCCGGACAGGGACTACGAGCAGTACTTC. It yields the protein CSVGPDRDYEQYF.

CDR3 in amino acids: CASSPGLAFTDTQYF. CDR3 bases: TGCGCCAGCAGCCCTGGACTAGCCTTCACAGATACGCAGTATTTT. The rearrangement joins TRBV4-1 to TRBJ2-3; 8 bases are shared with TRBD2. Germline CDR1 and CDR2: MGHRA and YSYEKL. This CDR3 contains 15 residues. V dropped 4 bases and J dropped 2; count of bases not matched to a gene: 5.

This clone was counted only a few times. The chain links TRBV2 to TRBJ2-7; D ambiguous. This CDR3 region has 12 residues. CDR1 is SNHLY and CDR2 is FYNNEI in the germline V gene. V shed 4 bases and J shed 0 bases, with 4 bases lying between them. CDR3 DNA sequence: TGTGCCAGCAGTGGGAGCTCCTACGAGCAGTACTTC. Its translation is CASSGSSYEQYF.

This clone showed up just a few times. The V call is TRBV4-3, the J call TRBJ1-2, with TRBD1 matching 7 bases. Per the germline V gene, CDR1 is LGHNA and CDR2 is YSLEER. The CDR3 runs 15 residues. The J segment lost 0 bases and the V segment lost 4 bases, leaving 5 bases of the junction unmatched. The CDR3 bases are TGCGCCAGCAGCCCGACAGGGAATTCTAACTATGGCTACACCTTC. Translating gives CASSPTGNSNYGYTF.

This clone was counted only a few times. This chain connects TRBV14 to TRBJ2-3; 11 nucleotides agree with TRBD1. The germline V gene has CDR1 SGHDN and CDR2 FVKESK. After removal of 4 bases from V and 11 bases from J, the junction contained 8 bases not matched to a gene. The CDR3 extends over 14 amino acids. The chain's CDR3 is CASSPGTGGFGQYF. DNA of the CDR3: TGTGCCAGCAGCCCCGGGACAGGGGGATTCGGGCAGTATTTT.

This clone was counted only a few times. The chain recombines TRBV7-8 with TRBJ1-5, with unresolved D. V was pared by 4 bases and J by 6 bases, with 7 bases between. In germline, CDR1 is SGHVS, CDR2 FQNEAQ. CDR3 length equals 12 residues. As DNA, the CDR3 is TGTGCCAGCAGCTCGGAGGTTCAGCCCCAGCATTTT. Translated: CASSSEVQPQHF. The full variable domain, in which reference TRBV7-8 and TRBJ1-5 provide the parts outside the CDR3, is GAGVSQSPRYKVAKRGQDVALRCDPISGHVSLFWYQQALGQGPEFLTYFQNEAQLDKSGLPSDRFFAERPEGSVSTLKIQRTQQEDSAVYLCASSSEVQPQHFGDGTRLSIL.

This clone has more than one count but fewer than ten. The J gene is TRBJ2-1, the V gene TRBV6-4; 9 bases are a match to TRBD2. CDR1 is MRHNA, CDR2 SNTAGT, per germline. Unmatched junction bases numbered 11, after V lost 6 bases and J lost 14 bases. The CDR3 has 13 residues. CDR3 DNA sequence: TGTGCCAGCAGCCGCCAGGTAGCGGGAGATAAGTTCTTC. As protein: CASSRQVAGDKFF.

This clone has only a few counts. The rearrangement uses TRBV6-5 and TRBJ2-3; a weak D match, TRBD2 (6 bases). The germline V gene encodes CDR1 MNHEY and CDR2 SVGAGI. This CDR3 has 14 amino acids. The V gene lost 6 bases and the J gene lost 2 bases, with 12 bases spanning the gap. Here the CDR3 DNA reads TGTGCCAGCAGGACGGGGGTGATCACAGATACGCAGTATTTT. Its protein product is CASRTGVITDTQYF.

This chain joins TRBV6-6 and TRBJ2-7; D possibly corresponds to TRBD1 (6 bases). Deletions cut 6 bases from V and 3 bases from J, with 12 bases between. The CDR3 totals 13 residues. Germline lookup yields CDR1 MNHNY and CDR2 SVGAGI (reference sequence). The CDR3 spells CASRRDTSYEQYF. In DNA form, the CDR3 reads TGTGCCAGCAGGAGGGACACGAGCTACGAGCAGTACTTC.

The V and J genes are TRBV5-4 and TRBJ2-2, with unresolved D. The V end lost 0 bases, the J end lost 8 bases, and 5 bases lay between the germline ends. The CDR3 is made up of 12 amino acids. In germline, CDR1 is SGHNT, CDR2 YYREEE (reference sequence). The CDR3 sequence is CASSLVHGELFF. The CDR3 DNA reads as TGTGCCAGCAGCTTGGTTCATGGGGAGCTGTTTTTT.

This clone appeared a few times. This sequence joins TRBV29-1 and TRBJ1-5; 8 nucleotides agree with TRBD1. Germline assignment: CDR1 SQVTM and CDR2 ANQGSEA. This CDR3 has 14 amino acids. V lost 7 bases, J lost 4 bases, and 9 bases stayed unmatched. CDR3 in amino acids: CSALPGTGNQPQHF. The DNA of the CDR3 is TGCAGCGCTTTGCCCGGGACAGGTAATCAGCCCCAGCATTTT.

The rearrangement uses TRBV20-1 and TRBJ2-1; no reliable D call. Germline assignment: CDR1 DFQATT and CDR2 SNEGSKA (reference sequence). Between the trimmed V and J ends, which lost 6 bases and 7 bases, there was a span of 7 bases. This CDR3 has 10 amino acids. CDR3 sequence reads: CSATRNEQFF. In DNA form, the CDR3 reads TGCAGTGCAACTCGTAATGAGCAGTTCTTC.

The chain has TRBV30 and TRBJ2-3, with 7 nucleotides matching TRBD2. J lost 2 bases, V lost 2 bases, and 7 bases had no gene match. The CDR3 loop spans 15 amino acids. CDR1 is GTSNPN and CDR2 is SVGIG in the germline V gene (reference sequence). CDR3 bases: TGTGCCTGGAGTCCCCAAGCGGGACCCACAGATACGCAGTATTTT. Its protein product is CAWSPQAGPTDTQYF. The whole variable domain, filled in from reference TRBV30 and TRBJ2-3, reads SQTIHQWPATLVQPVGSPLSLECTVEGTSNPNLYWYRQAAGRGLQLLFYSVGIGQISSEVPQNLSASRPQDRQFILSSKKLLLSDSGFYLCAWSPQAGPTDTQYFGPGTRLTVL.

Only a few counts were recorded for this clone. The chain combines TRBV6-6 with TRBJ1-1; D is undetermined. V lost 2 bases and J lost 4, with 8 bases in between. Per the germline V gene, CDR1 is MNHNY and CDR2 is SVGAGI (reference sequence). The CDR3 extends over 13 amino acids. The chain's CDR3 is CASSYPPSTEAFF. The CDR3 DNA follows: TGTGCCAGCAGTTACCCCCCCAGCACTGAAGCTTTCTTT.

The gene calls are TRBV20-1 and TRBJ2-7; possibly TRBD1 for D (6 bases). From germline, CDR1 is DFQATT and CDR2 SNEGSKA (reference sequence). The CDR3 is made up of 11 amino acids. V lost 6 bases and J lost 3, with 9 bases in between. CDR3 nucleotide sequence: TGCAGTGCCCTGGACAGCTACGAGCAGTACTTC. It specifies CSALDSYEQYF.

This clone was seen more than once but under ten times. The V gene is TRBV11-2, the J gene TRBJ2-7; maybe TRBD1 (7 bases). The germline gives CDR1 SGHAT, CDR2 FQNNGV. The CDR3 is made up of 14 amino acids. Between the trimmed V and J ends, which lost 5 bases and 4 bases, there was a span of 15 bases. The CDR3 nucleotides read TGTGCCAGCAGCCAGTCCAGGGGGACTTACGAGCAGTACTTC. This sequence encodes CASSQSRGTYEQYF.

The chain uses TRBV9 and TRBJ2-2, with TRBD2 matching over 9 bases. Germline V gene sequence: CDR1 SGDLS, CDR2 YYNGEE. Losses at the gene ends were 6 bases for V and 3 bases for J; bases not matched to a gene: 3. This CDR3 comprises 14 residues. The CDR3 loop is CASTSSGDTGELFF. CDR3 sequence (DNA): TGTGCCAGCACCTCTAGCGGGGACACCGGGGAGCTGTTTTTT.

The CDR3 loop is CASSPLGGPTDTQYF. CDR3 coding DNA: TGTGCCAGCAGCCCACTCGGGGGGCCCACAGATACGCAGTATTTT. The chain couples TRBV7-2 to TRBJ2-3, with D perhaps matching TRBD2 (7 bases). Germline lookup yields CDR1 SGHTA and CDR2 FQGNSA. The CDR3 runs to 15 residues. Trimming stripped 5 bases from V and 2 bases from J, with 14 bases between.

A few counts support this clone. The chain uses TRBV5-1 and TRBJ2-7; D might be TRBD1 (5 bases). Per the germline V gene, CDR1 is SGHRS and CDR2 is YFSETQ. V was cut by 0 bases and J by 2 bases, with 15 bases left in between. This CDR3 has 16 residues. CDR3 loop: CASSLAVSTVAYEQYF. CDR3 nucleotides: TGCGCCAGCAGCTTGGCGGTCTCGACAGTCGCCTACGAGCAGTACTTC.

This clone showed up just a few times. The chain is built from TRBV21-1 and TRBJ1-1; the table's D call, TRBD1, was not checked against the DNA. TRBV21-1 is labeled a pseudogene. The CDR3 has 15 residues. The CDR3 region is CASSKGGSGDTEAFF. The CDR3 DNA follows: TGTGCCAGCAGCAAAGGGGGGTCAGGGGACACTGAAGCTTTCTTT.

The chain uses TRBV5-1 and TRBJ2-3; maybe TRBD1 (5 bases). The CDR3 has 14 amino acids. The V gene lost 4 bases and the J gene lost 1 base, with 10 bases spanning the gap. Germline V gives CDR1 SGHRS, CDR2 YFSETQ. The CDR3 region has the DNA TGCGCCAGCAGCCTCGTGACAGGCACAGATACGCAGTATTTT. Encoded protein: CASSLVTGTDTQYF.

The chain is built from TRBV7-3 and TRBJ2-5, with D perhaps TRBD2 (5 bases). The CDR3 has 13 amino acids. V lost 8 bases, J lost 5 bases, and 15 bases lay in between. Germline CDR1 is SGHTA and CDR2 is FQGTGA. The CDR3 sequence is CASPRAQRETQYF. Here the CDR3 DNA reads TGTGCCAGCCCGCGGGCCCAGCGGGAGACCCAGTACTTC.

This clone was seen only a few times. This sequence joins TRBV9 and TRBJ2-5, with TRBD2 matching 11 bases. The CDR3 extends over 16 amino acids. V shed 0 bases and J 9 bases; nucleotides not matched to a gene: 10. Germline V CDR1 and CDR2: SGDLS, YYNGEE. The CDR3 reads CASSVGYALAGAAQYF. DNA for the CDR3: TGTGCCAGCAGCGTAGGGTATGCACTAGCGGGAGCGGCCCAGTACTTC.

This clone was picked up a small number of times. The CDR3 nucleotides read TGTGCCAGCAGCTTCGCGGGAGAGGAGACCCAGTACTTC. The encoded protein is CASSFAGEETQYF. The genes are TRBV7-9 and TRBJ2-5, with 7 bases matching TRBD2. V was pared by 3 bases and J by 5 bases, with 3 bases of the junction left unmatched. Per germline, CDR1 SEHNR and CDR2 FQNEAQ (reference sequence). The CDR3 is 13 amino acids.

This clone showed up just a few times. The rearrangement uses TRBV9 and TRBJ2-7, with 9 nucleotides matching TRBD1. The CDR3 loop spans 14 amino acids. The V segment lost 2 bases and the J segment 4 bases; nucleotides outside the gene matches: 4. Germline V lookup: CDR1 SGDLS, CDR2 YYNGEE. In nucleotides, the CDR3 is TGTGCCAGCAGCGTTGAGGACAGGGGTTACGAGCAGTACTTC. This encodes CASSVEDRGYEQYF.

The chain carries TRBV5-4 and TRBJ2-3, with unresolved D. Germline CDR1 is SGHNT and CDR2 is YYREEE (reference sequence). The CDR3 consists of 13 residues. V lost 1 base and J lost 0, with 3 bases in between. In DNA, the CDR3 is TGTGCCAGCAGCTTGTCTAGCACAGATACGCAGTATTTT. Translation gives CASSLSSTDTQYF.

This clone was picked up a small number of times. This chain links TRBV28 with TRBJ2-5, with 10 positions matching TRBD2. V lost 6 bases, J lost 5 bases, and 9 bases stayed unmatched. The CDR3 extends over 15 amino acids. The germline gives CDR1 MDHEN, CDR2 SYDVKM. The CDR3 here is CASSIRLAGGETQYF. The DNA of the CDR3 is TGTGCCAGCAGCATTAGACTAGCGGGTGGTGAGACCCAGTACTTC.